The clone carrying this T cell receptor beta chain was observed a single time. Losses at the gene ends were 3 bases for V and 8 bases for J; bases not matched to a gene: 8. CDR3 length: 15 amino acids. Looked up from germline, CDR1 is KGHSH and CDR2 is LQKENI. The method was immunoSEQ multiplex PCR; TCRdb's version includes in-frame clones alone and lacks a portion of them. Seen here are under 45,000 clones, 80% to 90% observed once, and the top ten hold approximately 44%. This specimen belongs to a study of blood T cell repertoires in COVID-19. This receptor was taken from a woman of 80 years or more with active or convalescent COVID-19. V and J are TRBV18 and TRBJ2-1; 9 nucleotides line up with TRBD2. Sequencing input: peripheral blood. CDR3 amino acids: CASSPGSSGNDEQFF. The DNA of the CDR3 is TGTGCCAGCTCACCGGGGTCTAGCGGGAACGATGAGCAGTTCTTC. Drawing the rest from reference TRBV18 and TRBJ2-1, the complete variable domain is NAGVMQNPRHLVRRRGQEARLRCSPMKGHSHVYWYRQLPEEGLKFMVYLQKENIIDESGMPKERFSAEFPKEGPSILRIQQVVRGDSAAYFCASSPGSSGNDEQFFGPGTRLTVL.